Below, one TCR beta chain is given with its context. Its antigen remains unidentified. This table comes from immunoSEQ multiplex PCR, and its TCRdb copy is limited to in-frame clones, with some not included. The sample shows more than 95,000 clones, over 75% of them seen only once. Germline loops: CDR1 SGHAT, CDR2 FQNNGV. The V gene end was trimmed by 6 bases and the J gene end by 7 bases; junction bases not matched to a gene: 6. The CDR3 consists of 14 residues. This specimen comes from a study of graft-versus-host responses after intestinal transplantation. Study in general: The transplants performed in recipients were multivisceral, liver-intestinal, or isolated intestinal. Anti-thymocyte globulin induction preceded 2 to 4 years of tacrolimus and steroid maintenance in all recipients.

Findings and caveats of the study: Marrow from the recipient contained GvH clones, some of which had appeared first in ileum or blood.

The clonotype was recovered from a human donor who received an intestinal transplant. The sample was unstimulated CD4+ T cells sorted from spleen or lymph node cells, taken before intestinal transplant. The chain is built from TRBV11-2 and TRBJ1-6; 7 nucleotides match TRBD1. This CDR3 reads CASSMTGPNSPLHF. Written as DNA, the CDR3 is TGTGCCAGCAGTATGACAGGGCCCAATTCACCCCTCCACTTT.